Included here is one TCR beta chain sequence, with context. This sample was included in a study of response to subunit inactivated influenza vaccine. The germline CDR1 and CDR2 sequences are SGHDT and YYEEEE. The CDR3 covers 14 residues. V was shortened by 1 base and J by 1 base, with 8 bases between the two germline ends. A single record per CDR3 protein comes from TCRdb applying MiXCR to the RT-PCR reads. In the table there are roughly 500,000 distinct CDR3 sequences, 20% to 25% of which are singletons. These same data were also listed under a study on T cells expressing NK-cell markers. As that study records: A 5'RACE template switching approach incorporating UMIs was used to make TCR beta cDNA.

The sequencing used CD4+ T cells sorted from PBMCs, collected approximately 12 days after vaccination. J is TRBJ1-2 and V is TRBV5-6; a possible D gene is TRBD1 (5 bases). The sequence was collected from a man aged 50 to 60 who received an inactivated influenza vaccine. The DNA of the CDR3 is TGTGCCAGCAGCTTGATGGGGGTTAACTATGGCTACACCTTC. It translates to CASSLMGVNYGYTF.